These 4 T cell receptor beta chains were sequenced from one sample in a study of blood T cell repertoires in COVID-19. The table came from immunoSEQ multiplex PCR; TCRdb's copy has only in-frame clones and leaves some out. Of approximately 54,000 clones in the sample, around 86% were seen once. Sequenced input: peripheral blood. These receptors originate from a human donor in a cohort sampled during active COVID-19.

This sequence joins TRBV6-5 and TRBJ2-7; 11 nucleotides align to TRBD2. Germline V gene sequence: CDR1 MNHEY, CDR2 SVGAGI. J gave up 3 bases and V 7 bases, and 8 bases lay outside the gene matches. This CDR3 contains 15 residues. The DNA of the CDR3 is TGTGCCAGCAAAAGGGGGACTAGCGGATACTACGAGCAGTACTTC. Amino acid sequence: CASKRGTSGYYEQYF.

The V call is TRBV7-2, the J call TRBJ2-7; 12 bases are a match to TRBD2. V dropped 1 base and J dropped 0; count of bases not matched to a gene: 4. This CDR3 region has 17 residues. The V gene's germline CDR1 is SGHTA and CDR2 FQGNSA. The CDR3 sequence: CASSLVLAGGLSYEQYF. The CDR3 nucleotides are TGTGCCAGCAGCTTAGTGCTAGCGGGGGGGCTCTCCTACGAGCAGTACTTC.

The chain has TRBV6-2 or TRBV6-3 and TRBJ2-1; 10 nucleotides match TRBD2. The germline CDR1 and CDR2 sequences are MNHEY and SVGEGT. This CDR3 is 15 amino acids long. Trimming cost V 5 bases and J 10 bases; bases outside gene matches: 11. The chain's CDR3 is CASSQVAGGSPEQFF. CDR3 sequence (DNA): TGTGCCAGCAGTCAGGTAGCGGGGGGCTCCCCGGAGCAGTTCTTC.

This clone was detected once. The genes are TRBV7-9 and TRBJ1-1; 10 nucleotides agree with TRBD1. Germline V CDR1 and CDR2: SEHNR, FQNEAQ (reference sequence). This CDR3 is built from 16 residues. V trimming: 4 bases; J trimming: 2 bases; junction bases outside the gene matches: 7. The CDR3 loop reads CASSSRDRGFNTEAFF. Here the CDR3 DNA reads TGTGCCAGCAGCTCCCGGGACAGGGGCTTCAACACTGAAGCTTTCTTT.